What follows is one T cell receptor (beta chain) and its context. TCRdb keeps only in-frame clones here, not all; method: immunoSEQ multiplex PCR. The sample carries about 59,000 clones, about four fifths recorded once. Thawed, overnight-rested PBMC were stained with GMM-loaded CD1B tetramer, viability dye and anti-CD3, then sorted. The lipid loaded on the CD1B tetramers was C32 glucose monomycolate from Rhodococcus equi. Tetramer-negative cells, approximately 110,000 per donor, were also sorted. Germline-derived CDR1 and CDR2 are MNHEY and SVGAGI. Trimming shortened V by 6 bases and J by 10 bases, and 21 bases separated the two germline ends. The CDR3 is made up of 14 amino acids. These data come from a study of T cells in tuberculosis.

The V gene is TRBV6-5, the J gene TRBJ1-1; D may be TRBD1 (6 bases). The TCR was taken from an adult woman with latent tuberculosis. Material for sequencing was CD1b-GMM tetramer-negative cells sorted from PBMCs. The CDR3 nucleotides read TGTGCCAGCAGCCCCCTGATGGGGGCTCCGGGAGCTTTCTTT. Translated: CASSPLMGAPGAFF.